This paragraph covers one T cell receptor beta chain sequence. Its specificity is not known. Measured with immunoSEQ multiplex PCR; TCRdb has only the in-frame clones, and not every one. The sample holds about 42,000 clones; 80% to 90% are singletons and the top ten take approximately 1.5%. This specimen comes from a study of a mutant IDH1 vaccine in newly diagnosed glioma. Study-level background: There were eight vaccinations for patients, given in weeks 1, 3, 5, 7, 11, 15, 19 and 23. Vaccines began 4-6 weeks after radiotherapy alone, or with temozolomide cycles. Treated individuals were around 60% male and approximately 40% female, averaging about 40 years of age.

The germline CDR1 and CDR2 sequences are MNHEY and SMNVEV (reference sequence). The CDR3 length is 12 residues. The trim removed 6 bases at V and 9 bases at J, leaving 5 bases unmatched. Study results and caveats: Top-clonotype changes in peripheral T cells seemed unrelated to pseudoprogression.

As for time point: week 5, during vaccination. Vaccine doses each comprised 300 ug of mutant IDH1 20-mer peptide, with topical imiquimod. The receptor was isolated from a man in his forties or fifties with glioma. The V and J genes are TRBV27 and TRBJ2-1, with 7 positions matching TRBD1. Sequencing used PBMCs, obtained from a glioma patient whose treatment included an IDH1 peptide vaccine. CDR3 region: CASSRQGGEQFF. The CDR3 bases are TGTGCCAGCAGCCGACAGGGCGGTGAGCAGTTCTTC.